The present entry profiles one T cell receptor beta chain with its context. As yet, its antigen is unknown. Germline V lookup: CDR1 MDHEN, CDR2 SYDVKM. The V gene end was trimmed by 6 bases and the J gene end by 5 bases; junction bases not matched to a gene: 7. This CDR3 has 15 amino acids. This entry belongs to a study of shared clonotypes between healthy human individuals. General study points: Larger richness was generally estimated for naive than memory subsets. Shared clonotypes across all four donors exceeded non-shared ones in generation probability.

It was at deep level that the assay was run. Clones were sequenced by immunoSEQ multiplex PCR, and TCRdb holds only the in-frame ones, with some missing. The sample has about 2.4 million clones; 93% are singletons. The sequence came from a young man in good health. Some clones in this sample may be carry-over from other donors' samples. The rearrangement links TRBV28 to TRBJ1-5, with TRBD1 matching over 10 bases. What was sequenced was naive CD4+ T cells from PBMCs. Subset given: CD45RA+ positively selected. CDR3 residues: CASRPWDRGDQPQHF. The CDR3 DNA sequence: TGTGCCAGCAGACCTTGGGACAGGGGCGATCAGCCCCAGCATTTT.